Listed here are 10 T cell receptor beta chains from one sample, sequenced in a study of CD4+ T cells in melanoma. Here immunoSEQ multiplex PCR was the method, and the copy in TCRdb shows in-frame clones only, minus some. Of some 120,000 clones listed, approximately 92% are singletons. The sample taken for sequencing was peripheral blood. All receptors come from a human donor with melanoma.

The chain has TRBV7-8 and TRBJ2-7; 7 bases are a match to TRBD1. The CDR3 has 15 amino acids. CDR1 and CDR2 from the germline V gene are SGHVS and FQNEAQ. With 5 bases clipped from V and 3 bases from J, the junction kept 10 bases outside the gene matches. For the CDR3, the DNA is TGTGCCAGCAGCGGATACAGGGGTATCTACTACGAGCAGTACTTC. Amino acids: CASSGYRGIYYEQYF.

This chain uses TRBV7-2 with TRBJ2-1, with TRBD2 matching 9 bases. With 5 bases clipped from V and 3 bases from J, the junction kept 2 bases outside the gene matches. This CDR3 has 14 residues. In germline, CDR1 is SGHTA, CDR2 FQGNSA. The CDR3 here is CASSPSGVYNEQFF. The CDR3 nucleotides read TGTGCCAGCAGCCCTAGCGGGGTCTACAATGAGCAGTTCTTC.

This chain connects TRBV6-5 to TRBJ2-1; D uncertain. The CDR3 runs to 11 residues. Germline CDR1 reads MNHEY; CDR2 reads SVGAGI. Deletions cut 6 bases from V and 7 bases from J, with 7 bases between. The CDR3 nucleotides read TGTGCCAGCAGGGCAGGTAATGAGCAGTTCTTC. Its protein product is CASRAGNEQFF.

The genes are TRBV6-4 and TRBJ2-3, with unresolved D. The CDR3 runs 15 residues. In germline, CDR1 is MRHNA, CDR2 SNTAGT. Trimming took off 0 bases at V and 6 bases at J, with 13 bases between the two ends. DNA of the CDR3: TGTGCCAGCAGTGACTCAATCGAATCCGGGGATACGCAGTATTTT. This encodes CASSDSIESGDTQYF.

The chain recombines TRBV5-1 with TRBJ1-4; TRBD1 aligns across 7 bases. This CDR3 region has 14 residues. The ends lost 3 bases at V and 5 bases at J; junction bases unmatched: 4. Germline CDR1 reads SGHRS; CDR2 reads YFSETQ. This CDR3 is CASSWDRPNEKLFF. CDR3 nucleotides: TGCGCCAGCAGCTGGGACAGACCAAATGAAAAACTGTTTTTT.

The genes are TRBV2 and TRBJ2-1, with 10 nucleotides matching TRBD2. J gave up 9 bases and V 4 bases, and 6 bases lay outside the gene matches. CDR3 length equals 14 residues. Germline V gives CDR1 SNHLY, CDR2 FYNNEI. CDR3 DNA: TGTGCCAGCAGTGGGCTAGCGGGAGAAAGTGAGCAGTTCTTC. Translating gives CASSGLAGESEQFF.

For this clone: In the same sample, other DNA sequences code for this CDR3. The CDR3 sequence: CASSLVFGNTGELFF. The CDR3 nucleotides read TGCGCCAGCAGCTTGGTGTTCGGAAACACCGGGGAGCTGTTTTTT. This chain uses TRBV5-1 with TRBJ2-2; the D is unclear. The germline V gene has CDR1 SGHRS and CDR2 YFSETQ. Trimming removed 0 bases from V and 2 bases from J, with 8 bases in between. This CDR3 contains 15 residues.

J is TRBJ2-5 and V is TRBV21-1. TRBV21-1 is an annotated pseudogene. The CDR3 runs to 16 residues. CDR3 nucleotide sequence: TGTGCCAGCAGCAAGCCCCGGGCCTACCCCCAAGAGACCCAGTACTTC. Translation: CASSKPRAYPQETQYF.

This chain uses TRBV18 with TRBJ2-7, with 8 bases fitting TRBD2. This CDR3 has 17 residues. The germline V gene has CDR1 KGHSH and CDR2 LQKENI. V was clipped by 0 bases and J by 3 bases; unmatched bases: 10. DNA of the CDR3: TGTGCCAGCTCACCACCGGGTGCCGGGGGGGGATTCTACGAGCAGTACTTC. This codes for CASSPPGAGGGFYEQYF.

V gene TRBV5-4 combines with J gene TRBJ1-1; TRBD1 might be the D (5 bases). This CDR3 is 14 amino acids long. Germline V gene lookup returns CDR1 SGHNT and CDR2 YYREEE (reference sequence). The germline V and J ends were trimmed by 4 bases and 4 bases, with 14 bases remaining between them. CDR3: CASSQGPRGTEAFF. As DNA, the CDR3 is TGTGCCAGCAGCCAGGGACCAAGAGGCACTGAAGCTTTCTTT.